The T cell receptor (beta chain) described here comes from a study of blood T cell repertoires in COVID-19. Study background: Both acute and convalescent COVID-19 samples were obtained from the United States, Italy and Spain. The analysed material was cDNA or gDNA that came from T cells, B-cell-depleted T cells, or PBMCs.

Per the original methods: Nucleated cell number was recorded as an estimate derived from reference gene primer amplification. Generated by immunoSEQ multiplex PCR, the TCRdb table keeps only in-frame clones and is missing some. The DNA gave D and trimming, while V, J and clone size come from that table. Of 90,000 to 130,000 clones in the sample, 82% were seen once. CDR1 and CDR2 from the germline V gene are MNHEY and SMNVEV (reference sequence). The CDR3 has 14 residues. V lost 7 bases to trimming and J lost 10 bases, with 20 bases between them. The clonotype originates from a man aged 70 or older with acute or convalescent COVID-19. Sequenced input: peripheral blood. The genes are TRBV27 and TRBJ1-5, with D tentatively TRBD1 (6 bases). The CDR3 reads CASMAWTAPVPQHF. The CDR3 DNA reads TGTGCCAGCATGGCCTGGACAGCGCCGGTTCCCCAGCATTTT.